The 28 T cell receptor beta chains below were found in one sample sequenced in a study of cytomegalovirus exposure and HLA in healthy donors. 60 Vbeta and 13 Jbeta primers were used in PCR. The table came from immunoSEQ multiplex PCR; TCRdb's copy has only in-frame clones and leaves some out. The sample carries about 70,000 clones, 86% recorded once. Sequencing used PBMCs. The receptors shown here come from a woman in her 30s in good health and CMV-seronegative.

This sequence joins TRBV9 and TRBJ1-5, with 10 bases that match TRBD1. The junction had 11 bases not matched to a gene; V was cut back by 0 bases and J by 2 bases. The CDR3 loop spans 19 amino acids. Germline CDR1 reads SGDLS; CDR2 reads YYNGEE. The CDR3 bases are TGTGCCAGCAGCGTAGAGTATCGGGACAGGGGAGGAGGCAATCAGCCCCAGCATTTT. It is translated as CASSVEYRDRGGGNQPQHF.

CDR3 nucleotides: TGTGCCAGCGGCGGGACAGCGAGCTCCTACGAGCAGTACTTC. It specifies CASGGTASSYEQYF. The chain recombines TRBV28 with TRBJ2-7; TRBD1 might be the D (7 bases). Trimming took off 8 bases at V and 0 bases at J, with 14 bases between the two ends. CDR3 size: 14 residues. Germline CDR1 MDHEN, CDR2 SYDVKM.

This chain joins TRBV9 and TRBJ1-2; D unresolved. Trimming stripped 2 bases from V and 7 bases from J, with 12 bases between. The V gene's germline CDR1 is SGDLS and CDR2 YYNGEE. The CDR3 extends over 13 amino acids. CDR3 in amino acids: CASSVRGLGGYTF. The CDR3 coding sequence is TGTGCCAGCAGCGTCCGAGGGTTGGGTGGCTACACCTTC.

V usage is TRBV11-3 and J usage is TRBJ2-2; 9 nucleotides agree with TRBD2. CDR1 is SGHNT and CDR2 is YENEEA in the germline V gene. Unmatched junction bases numbered 11, after V lost 0 bases and J lost 6 bases. The CDR3 loop spans 18 amino acids. The CDR3 here is CASSLDQGGSGSPGELFF. CDR3 DNA sequence: TGTGCCAGCAGCTTAGATCAAGGTGGTAGCGGGAGTCCCGGGGAGCTGTTTTTT. The complete variable domain, with remaining parts taken from reference TRBV11-3 and TRBJ2-2, reads EAGVVQSPRYKIIEKKQPVAFWCNPISGHNTLYWYLQNLGQGPELLIRYENEEAVDDSQLPKDRFSAERLKGVDSTLKIQPAELGDSAVYLCASSLDQGGSGSPGELFFGEGSRLTVL.

This chain uses TRBV21-1 with TRBJ1-1. TRBV21-1 is reported as a pseudogene. The CDR3 is 18 amino acids. The CDR3 region has the DNA TGTGCCAGCAGCAAAGGGTGGTTCCGGGAGGGCTTGAACACTGAAGCTTTCTTT. The encoded protein is CASSKGWFREGLNTEAFF.

The J gene is TRBJ2-7, the V gene TRBV18, with a tentative D call TRBD1 (6 bases). This CDR3 contains 15 residues. The germline V and J ends were trimmed by 3 bases and 2 bases, with 14 bases remaining between them. Per the germline V gene, CDR1 is KGHSH and CDR2 is LQKENI. CDR3 coding DNA: TGTGCCAGCTCACCGCAGGCCGAGGGGGCCTACGAGCAGTACTTC. Protein product: CASSPQAEGAYEQYF.

The chain has TRBV19 and TRBJ1-1; D not certain. V lost 6 bases, J lost 0 bases, and 8 bases lay in between. Germline loops: CDR1 LNHDA, CDR2 SQIVND (reference sequence). The CDR3 is made up of 13 amino acids. In nucleotides, the CDR3 is TGTGCCAGTAGCCAAACGGTGAACACTGAAGCTTTCTTT. This translates into CASSQTVNTEAFF.

This clone was detected only once. V usage is TRBV29-1 and J usage is TRBJ1-1; 12 positions agree with TRBD1. The CDR3 runs to 12 residues. The V segment lost 7 bases and the J segment 7 bases; nucleotides outside the gene matches: 4. The germline V gene has CDR1 SQVTM and CDR2 ANQGSEA. CDR3 in DNA: TGCAGCGCGGGACAGGGGGCGGATGAAGCTTTCTTT. It encodes CSAGQGADEAFF.

The chain is built from TRBV4-1 and TRBJ1-2, with D possibly being TRBD1 (6 bases). Trimming pared 0 bases from V and 5 bases from J, leaving 13 bases between. CDR1 and CDR2 (germline): MGHRA, YSYEKL. The length of the CDR3 is 15 residues. The CDR3 reads CASSQDAGTLYGYTF. In DNA form, the CDR3 reads TGCGCCAGCAGCCAAGATGCCGGGACACTTTATGGCTACACCTTC.

This rearrangement joins TRBV6-5 to TRBJ2-3; 13 bases fit TRBD2. V gave up 6 bases and J gave up 6 bases; unmatched junction bases: 6. This CDR3 contains 15 residues. Germline V lookup: CDR1 MNHEY, CDR2 SVGAGI. The CDR3 region is CASRGLAGRMDTQYF. CDR3 DNA: TGTGCCAGCAGGGGACTAGCGGGACGGATGGATACGCAGTATTTT.

The chain recombines TRBV2 with TRBJ2-5; D is unclear. Trimming removed 8 bases from V and 2 bases from J, with 9 bases in between. The V gene's germline CDR1 is SNHLY and CDR2 FYNNEI. The CDR3 contains 12 residues. The CDR3 is CASEQLQETQYF. CDR3 nucleotide sequence: TGTGCCAGCGAACAGCTTCAAGAGACCCAGTACTTC.

The gene calls are TRBV11-3 and TRBJ1-1, with 11 bases identical to TRBD1. The CDR3 is made up of 14 amino acids. Germline CDR1 reads SGHNT; CDR2 reads YENEEA. With V trimmed by 3 bases and J by 4 bases, 1 base remained unmatched. The CDR3 coding sequence is TGTGCCAGCAGCTTTGGGACAGGGGGCACTGAAGCTTTCTTT. It codes for CASSFGTGGTEAFF. Variable domain in full (rest from reference TRBV11-3 and TRBJ1-1): EAGVVQSPRYKIIEKKQPVAFWCNPISGHNTLYWYLQNLGQGPELLIRYENEEAVDDSQLPKDRFSAERLKGVDSTLKIQPAELGDSAVYLCASSFGTGGTEAFFGQGTRLTVV.

Only one count was recorded for this clone. V usage is TRBV2 and J usage is TRBJ1-2; possibly TRBD1 for D (5 bases). The germline V gene has CDR1 SNHLY and CDR2 FYNNEI. The CDR3 is 14 amino acids. Trimming removed 6 bases at V and 0 bases at J, with 11 bases between. Written as DNA, the CDR3 is TGTGCCAGCAGGTCGGACACCTCTAACTATGGCTACACCTTC. Translated: CASRSDTSNYGYTF.

CDR3 DNA: TGCAGCGCTTGGACTAGCGGGACTGAGACCCAGTACTTC. It is translated as CSAWTSGTETQYF. This chain uses TRBV29-1 with TRBJ2-5, with 12 bases lining up with TRBD2. After removal of 7 bases from V and 5 bases from J, the junction contained 5 bases not matched to a gene. The V gene's germline CDR1 is SQVTM and CDR2 ANQGSEA. The CDR3 runs 13 residues.

The rearrangement uses TRBV28 and TRBJ1-2, with D maybe TRBD1 (5 bases). Trimming took 3 bases from V and 2 from J, leaving 7 bases between them. Looked up from germline, CDR1 is MDHEN and CDR2 is SYDVKM. This CDR3 is built from 13 residues. The CDR3 coding sequence is TGTGCCAGCAGTTTGCGGGGGAACTATGGCTACACCTTC. This translates into CASSLRGNYGYTF.

The chain recombines TRBV6-5 with TRBJ2-3, with TRBD2 as a possible D gene (5 bases). This CDR3 has 14 amino acids. V lost 6 bases, J lost 0 bases, and 10 bases lay in between. Per the germline V gene, CDR1 is MNHEY and CDR2 is SVGAGI. The CDR3 region has the DNA TGTGCCAGCAGAGCTACTAGGAGCACAGATACGCAGTATTTT. Protein: CASRATRSTDTQYF.

The V and J genes are TRBV9 and TRBJ2-7, with 8 bases matching TRBD2. This CDR3 has 14 residues. From germline, CDR1 is SGDLS and CDR2 YYNGEE. V dropped 2 bases and J dropped 3; count of bases not matched to a gene: 4. CDR3 DNA: TGTGCCAGCAGCGTGTCGGGGGGGGGCTACGAGCAGTACTTC. Residues: CASSVSGGGYEQYF.

The V call is TRBV5-1, the J call TRBJ2-1, with TRBD2 matching 13 bases. V lost 5 bases to trimming and J lost 9 bases; unmatched junction nucleotides: 5. Germline lookup yields CDR1 SGHRS and CDR2 YFSETQ. This CDR3 region has 14 residues. CDR3 sequence: CASRVLAGGGEQFF. Here the CDR3 DNA reads TGCGCCAGCAGGGTACTAGCGGGAGGGGGTGAGCAGTTCTTC.

This sequence joins TRBV30 and TRBJ1-2; D may be TRBD1 (6 bases). Trimming took 1 base from V and 4 from J, leaving 13 bases between them. Germline-derived CDR1 and CDR2 are GTSNPN and SVGIG (reference sequence). This CDR3 has 14 amino acids. The CDR3: CAWSARGGSYGYTF. CDR3 DNA sequence: TGTGCCTGGAGTGCGAGGGGGGGGTCCTATGGCTACACCTTC.

The rearrangement links TRBV5-1 to TRBJ1-3; maybe TRBD1 (6 bases). Per the germline V gene, CDR1 is SGHRS and CDR2 is YFSETQ. Trimming pared 2 bases from V and 2 bases from J, leaving 14 bases between. This CDR3 contains 16 residues. The CDR3 is CASSFSASGAGNTIYF. DNA of the CDR3: TGCGCCAGCAGCTTCTCCGCCTCAGGGGCTGGAAACACCATATATTTT.

The V call is TRBV5-1, the J call TRBJ1-4, with D possibly being TRBD1 (5 bases). Germline V lookup: CDR1 SGHRS, CDR2 YFSETQ. The CDR3 consists of 15 residues. V lost 6 bases and J 0 bases, leaving 12 bases between the germline ends. The CDR3 DNA reads as TGCGCCAGCAACCCACAGGCGGCAACTAATGAAAAACTGTTTTTT. Translation gives CASNPQAATNEKLFF.

V usage is TRBV7-2 and J usage is TRBJ2-3; 12 bases are a match to TRBD2. V lost 2 bases to trimming and J lost 5 bases; unmatched junction nucleotides: 14. The germline CDR1 and CDR2 sequences are SGHTA and FQGNSA. The CDR3 totals 19 residues. This CDR3 reads CASSLSGELAGGRVDTQYF. Here the CDR3 DNA reads TGTGCCAGCAGCTTAAGTGGGGAGCTAGCGGGAGGGCGGGTAGATACGCAGTATTTT.

The gene calls are TRBV19 and TRBJ1-1, with 11 bases aligning to TRBD1. The CDR3 covers 18 residues. J gave up 1 base and V 5 bases, and 12 bases lay outside the gene matches. The germline CDR1 and CDR2 sequences are LNHDA and SQIVND (reference sequence). The CDR3: CASSAKRPGQGGNTEAFF. The CDR3 DNA is TGTGCCAGTAGTGCTAAACGTCCGGGACAGGGGGGGAACACTGAAGCTTTCTTT. The full variable domain, its missing parts supplied by reference TRBV19 and TRBJ1-1, is DGGITQSPKYLFRKEGQNVTLSCEQNLNHDAMYWYRQDPGQGLRLIYYSQIVNDFQKGDIAEGYSVSREKKESFPLTVTSAQKNPTAFYLCASSAKRPGQGGNTEAFFGQGTRLTVV.

This chain links TRBV7-2 with TRBJ1-5; D is unclear. Germline V CDR1 and CDR2: SGHTA, FQGNSA. The CDR3 is made up of 17 amino acids. The germline V and J ends were trimmed by 1 base and 2 bases, with 15 bases remaining between them. CDR3 nucleotides: TGTGCCAGCAGCTTAGTTCCGAGTTATGCCCGCAATCAGCCCCAGCATTTT. The encoded protein is CASSLVPSYARNQPQHF. The full variable domain, rest sourced from reference TRBV7-2 and TRBJ1-5, is GAGVSQSPSNKVTEKGKDVELRCDPISGHTALYWYRQSLGQGLEFLIYFQGNSAPDKSGLPSDRFSAERTGGSVSTLTIQRTQQEDSAVYLCASSLVPSYARNQPQHFGDGTRLSIL.

The chain is built from TRBV27 and TRBJ2-7; D is ambiguous. From germline, CDR1 is MNHEY and CDR2 SMNVEV (reference sequence). Trimming shortened V by 5 bases and J by 0 bases, and 14 bases separated the two germline ends. The CDR3 covers 15 residues. The CDR3 coding sequence is TGTGCCAGCAGTCCTGACTTGTACCGCTCCTACGAGCAGTACTTC. Protein product: CASSPDLYRSYEQYF.

In its sample, this clone was seen once. The chain combines TRBV4-1 with TRBJ2-3, with 10 positions matching TRBD2. V trimming: 0 bases; J trimming: 6 bases; junction bases outside the gene matches: 6. CDR3 size: 16 residues. The germline gives CDR1 MGHRA, CDR2 YSYEKL. The CDR3 DNA follows: TGCGCCAGCAGCCAAGAAATAGCGGGAGGTGGTGATACGCAGTATTTT. It translates to CASSQEIAGGGDTQYF.

V gene TRBV5-1 combines with J gene TRBJ1-1; D call uncertain. CDR1 SGHRS and CDR2 YFSETQ come from the germline V gene. The CDR3 totals 13 residues. Trimming pared 1 base from V and 8 bases from J, leaving 12 bases between. The CDR3 nucleotides are TGCGCCAGCAGCTTGCGTCAACAAACAGAAGCTTTCTTT. Translation: CASSLRQQTEAFF.

The V gene is TRBV27, the J gene TRBJ2-5; D may be TRBD2 (6 bases). With the DNA end fitting TRBJ2-7 better, the J assignment may be wrong. The V gene's germline CDR1 is MNHEY and CDR2 SMNVEV (reference sequence). The CDR3 spans 15 residues. Here the CDR3 reads CASSFGLAPSYEQYF. The CDR3 nucleotides are TGTGCCAGCAGTTTCGGTCTAGCGCCCTCCTACGAGCAGTACTTC.